The TCR beta chain described here comes from a study of blood T cell repertoires in COVID-19. Study information: Sample material is recorded as cDNA or gDNA derived from T cells, B-cell-depleted T cells, or PBMCs.

In the original analysis: How many nucleated cells were present was estimated from reference gene primer amplification. The table came from immunoSEQ multiplex PCR; TCRdb's copy has only in-frame clones and leaves some out. V, J and clone size are those of that table, while D and trimming were read from the DNA. The sample records about 220,000 clones, about 84% being singletons. V lost 4 bases, J lost 6 bases, and 10 bases stayed unmatched. Germline loops: CDR1 SGDLS, CDR2 YYNGEE. The CDR3 runs to 15 residues. This chain joins TRBV9 and TRBJ2-1, with TRBD2 matching 7 bases. The source is a human donor in a cohort sampled during active COVID-19. The material sequenced was peripheral blood. The CDR3 sequence: CASSPGTIPSNEQFF. CDR3 nucleotide sequence: TGTGCCAGCAGCCCCGGGACTATCCCCTCCAATGAGCAGTTCTTC.